This passage covers 16 T cell receptor beta chains from one sample sequenced in a study of T-cell reconstitution after alpha-beta-depleted transplantation in children. Preparation of the TCRbeta library used unique molecular identifiers. TCRdb reprocessed the PCR reads with MiXCR, giving one entry per CDR3 protein. Among hundreds of thousands of distinct CDR3 sequences, around 12% were seen once, and the ten largest hold around 6.1%. Sequences were derived from PBMCs from the stem cell graft donor, sampled from the stem cell graft. The source is a human donor who donated a stem cell graft to a child with combined immunodeficiency.

The J gene is TRBJ2-7, the V gene TRBV7-9, with TRBD1 matching 7 bases. The CDR3 is made up of 15 amino acids. The germline V gene has CDR1 SEHNR and CDR2 FQNEAQ (reference sequence). Trimming at V came to 1 base and at J to 5 bases, leaving 8 bases not matched to a gene. CDR3 DNA: TGTGCCAGCAGCTTAGGGGGGTCAGGGGGAAACGAGCAGTACTTC. This translates into CASSLGGSGGNEQYF.

The chain uses TRBV20-1 and TRBJ1-5, with D unresolved. Germline loops: CDR1 DFQATT, CDR2 SNEGSKA (reference sequence). Trimming took off 7 bases at V and 0 bases at J, with 10 bases between the two ends. This CDR3 has 13 amino acids. As DNA, the CDR3 is TGCAGTGTCAGAGAACATAGCAATCAGCCCCAGCATTTT. Protein sequence: CSVREHSNQPQHF.

This clonotype was seen a handful of times. The chain recombines TRBV30 with TRBJ2-1; 9 nucleotides agree with TRBD2. CDR3 length: 14 residues. The V gene's germline CDR1 is GTSNPN and CDR2 SVGIG (reference sequence). The V segment lost 0 bases and the J segment 6 bases; nucleotides outside the gene matches: 3. In DNA form, the CDR3 reads TGTGCCTGGAGTGTGGCTAGCGGGACCAATGAGCAGTTCTTC. Protein: CAWSVASGTNEQFF. The entire variable domain, with the rest obtained from reference TRBV30 and TRBJ2-1, is as follows: SQTIHQWPATLVQPVGSPLSLECTVEGTSNPNLYWYRQAAGRGLQLLFYSVGIGQISSEVPQNLSASRPQDRQFILSSKKLLLSDSGFYLCAWSVASGTNEQFFGPGTRLTVL.

This clonotype was detected a few times. This rearrangement joins TRBV29-1 to TRBJ2-3, with TRBD1 identical over 8 bases. Germline loops: CDR1 SQVTM, CDR2 ANQGSEA. V was pared by 8 bases and J by 5 bases, with 12 bases of the junction left unmatched. The length of the CDR3 is 14 residues. CDR3 region: CSTTHRGAGDTQYF. As DNA, the CDR3 is TGCAGCACCACCCACAGGGGGGCTGGAGATACGCAGTATTTT.

The rearrangement links TRBV7-6 to TRBJ2-3; 8 bases match TRBD2. This CDR3 contains 17 residues. CDR1 and CDR2 from the germline V gene are SGHVS and FNYEAQ. With V trimmed by 5 bases and J by 0 bases, 10 bases remained unmatched. The CDR3 sequence is CASSAPGGLTSTDTQYF. The CDR3 DNA reads as TGTGCCAGCAGCGCCCCGGGAGGGTTAACGAGCACAGATACGCAGTATTTT.

This clonotype was observed at least ten times. The gene calls are TRBV7-3 and TRBJ2-1; 7 bases agree with TRBD1. Trimming removed 5 bases from V and 9 bases from J; junction bases left unmatched: 13. The CDR3 runs 15 residues. From germline, CDR1 is SGHTA and CDR2 FQGTGA. The CDR3 spells CASSQTRQGGGEQFF. DNA of the CDR3: TGTGCCAGCAGCCAGACCCGGCAAGGGGGCGGTGAGCAGTTCTTC.

This clonotype was picked up a small number of times. As DNA, the CDR3 is TGTGCCAGCAGCCAAGAGTTACGGAACACCGGGGAGCTGTTTTTT. This gives the protein CASSQELRNTGELFF. The gene calls are TRBV3-1 and TRBJ2-2; D not resolved. CDR3 length: 15 amino acids. The V gene lost 0 bases and the J gene lost 1 base, with 6 bases spanning the gap. The V gene's germline CDR1 is LGHDT and CDR2 YNNKEL (reference sequence). The full variable domain, with the rest looked up from reference TRBV3-1 and TRBJ2-2, is DTAVSQTPKYLVTQMGNDKSIKCEQNLGHDTMYWYKQDSKKFLKIMFSYNNKELIINETVPNRFSPKSPDKAHLNLHINSLELGDSAVYFCASSQELRNTGELFFGEGSRLTVL.

This clonotype has a handful of counts. The chain is built from TRBV2 and TRBJ2-7, with D possibly matching TRBD2 (5 bases). Germline CDR1 SNHLY, CDR2 FYNNEI. V lost 8 bases and J lost 3, with 17 bases in between. The CDR3 is made up of 14 amino acids. CDR3 in DNA: TGTGCCAGCGAGGGCCCAATTCCCCTCTACGAGCAGTACTTC. It specifies CASEGPIPLYEQYF.

Only one count was recorded for this clonotype. J is TRBJ1-1 and V is TRBV6-2 or TRBV6-3, with D maybe TRBD1 (6 bases). Looked up from germline, CDR1 is MNHEY and CDR2 is SVGEGT. The CDR3 runs 17 residues. V lost 2 bases and J lost 1, with 17 bases in between. Written as DNA, the CDR3 is TGTGCCAGCAGTTACGAGCGGGCAGGGGCGCGGAACACTGAAGCTTTCTTT. As protein: CASSYERAGARNTEAFF.

This clonotype was seen at least ten times. The chain couples TRBV12-3 or TRBV12-4 to TRBJ2-3, with TRBD2 matching over 11 bases. This CDR3 is 16 amino acids long. V shed 5 bases and J 2 bases; nucleotides not matched to a gene: 6. CDR3 bases: TGTGCCAGCAGTGCTACTAGCGGGGGCTCCACAGATACGCAGTATTTT. Residues: CASSATSGGSTDTQYF.

This clonotype has only a few counts. One junction end does not reproduce the germline sequence, and a read error may be involved. This chain joins TRBV6-1 and TRBJ2-3; 10 positions agree with TRBD2. The CDR3 loop spans 12 amino acids. CDR1 and CDR2 (germline): MNHNS, SASEGT. The CDR3 region has the DNA TGTGCCAGCAAGCGGGGGGGGACTAGCGTTTGTTTT. Protein: CASKRGGTSVCF.

The chain links TRBV3-1 to TRBJ2-1; D is possibly TRBD2 (6 bases). The CDR3 has 16 residues. Trimming stripped 11 bases from V and 2 bases from J, with 22 bases between. Per germline, CDR1 LGHDT and CDR2 YNNKEL (reference sequence). The CDR3 region has the DNA TGTGCCTGCTGCCGGGGGACCACCTCCACCTACAATGAGCAGTTCTTC. Translation gives CACCRGTTSTYNEQFF.

The chain carries TRBV27 and TRBJ2-1, with a possible D match to TRBD2 (6 bases). The CDR3 has 15 amino acids. The V gene's germline CDR1 is MNHEY and CDR2 SMNVEV (reference sequence). Trimming shortened V by 2 bases and J by 2 bases, and 10 bases separated the two germline ends. CDR3 region: CASSLGGLTYNEQFF. The CDR3 coding sequence is TGTGCCAGCAGTTTAGGGGGACTCACCTACAATGAGCAGTTCTTC.

The sample holds a few counts of this clonotype. This sequence joins TRBV28 and TRBJ2-1, with D hard to call. V was shortened by 3 bases and J by 0 bases, with 6 bases between the two germline ends. In germline, CDR1 is MDHEN, CDR2 SYDVKM. There are 14 residues in the CDR3. CDR3 sequence (DNA): TGTGCCAGCAGTTTTGTCAACTCCTACAATGAGCAGTTCTTC. It translates to CASSFVNSYNEQFF.

On this clonotype: Its ends do not fully match the called genes, so a read error is possible. CDR3 residues: CASCHRVRGDPYNEQFF. CDR3 DNA sequence: TGTGCCAGCTGCCATCGGGTCCGCGGAGACCCCTACAATGAGCAGTTCTTC. The chain recombines TRBV3-1 with TRBJ2-1; D is unclear. CDR1 is LGHDT and CDR2 is YNNKEL in the germline V gene (reference sequence). The CDR3 covers 17 residues.

The sample holds a few counts of this clonotype. The chain uses TRBV6-5 and TRBJ1-1; no definite D call. V was trimmed by 7 bases and J by 0 bases, leaving 9 bases between them. Germline CDR1 and CDR2: MNHEY and SVGAGI. CDR3 length: 13 amino acids. The CDR3 here is CASTSAVNTEAFF. DNA of the CDR3: TGTGCCAGCACTTCAGCCGTGAACACTGAAGCTTTCTTT.